One sample yielded the 12 T cell receptor beta chains listed below, sequenced in a study of blood T cell repertoires in COVID-19. TCRdb's copy holds only in-frame clones and misses some; the assay was immunoSEQ multiplex PCR. The sample shows 95,000 to 150,000 clones, about 80% of them seen only once. Specimen: peripheral blood. These receptors were obtained from a woman aged 45-60 years with acute or convalescent COVID-19.

In nucleotides, the CDR3 is TGTGCCTCGGCCGGGGGAGGAAATTCTAATCAGCCCCAGCATTTT. Translating it yields CASAGGGNSNQPQHF. The rearrangement uses TRBV28 and TRBJ1-5; the D gene is possibly TRBD1 (5 bases). This CDR3 has 15 amino acids. V was cut by 11 bases and J by 4 bases, with 21 bases left in between. Germline CDR1 reads MDHEN; CDR2 reads SYDVKM.

The chain recombines TRBV7-9 with TRBJ2-2, with 7 bases matching TRBD2. The length of the CDR3 is 16 residues. Looked up from germline, CDR1 is SEHNR and CDR2 is FQNEAQ (reference sequence). Trimming took 3 bases from V and 8 from J; bases not matched to a gene: 12. Here the CDR3 DNA reads TGTGCCAGCAGCTTTCGGAGGCAAGCGGGATCGGGGGAGCTGTTTTTT. Translating gives CASSFRRQAGSGELFF.

Only one count was recorded for this clone. The chain couples TRBV7-8 to TRBJ1-5; D gene ambiguous. Trimming took off 3 bases at V and 10 bases at J, with 10 bases between the two ends. The CDR3 has 12 residues. The germline CDR1 and CDR2 sequences are SGHVS and FQNEAQ. The CDR3 sequence is CASSFREGPQHF. The CDR3 DNA reads as TGTGCCAGCAGCTTTAGGGAGGGACCCCAGCATTTT.

The gene calls are TRBV6-2 or TRBV6-3 and TRBJ2-5; 7 bases are a match to TRBD1. CDR1 MNHEY and CDR2 SVGEGT come from the germline V gene. This CDR3 comprises 15 residues. Trimming took 6 bases from V and 3 from J; bases not matched to a gene: 10. The CDR3 sequence: CASSRMNRGEETQYF. For the CDR3, the DNA is TGTGCCAGCAGCCGGATGAACAGGGGAGAAGAGACCCAGTACTTC.

This chain connects TRBV10-1 to TRBJ2-4; maybe TRBD1 (6 bases). Per germline, CDR1 WNHNN and CDR2 SYGVQD (reference sequence). The CDR3 is made up of 14 amino acids. V dropped 4 bases and J dropped 3 bases, with 10 bases sitting between them. In nucleotides, the CDR3 is TGCGCCAGCAGTGCCGGGACAAACAAAAACATTCAGTACTTC. Translated, it gives CASSAGTNKNIQYF.

This rearrangement joins TRBV29-1 to TRBJ2-7; 11 positions agree with TRBD1. Looked up from germline, CDR1 is SQVTM and CDR2 is ANQGSEA. The CDR3 contains 14 residues. V was pared by 7 bases and J by 3 bases, with 8 bases of the junction left unmatched. The CDR3 spells CSAAPGTGGYEQYF. For the CDR3, the DNA is TGCAGCGCCGCCCCCGGGACAGGGGGCTACGAGCAGTACTTC.

Here the CDR3 reads CASSEAPYNEQFF. The CDR3, as DNA: TGTGCCAGCAGTGAGGCTCCCTACAATGAGCAGTTCTTC. The chain uses TRBV2 and TRBJ2-1; no firm D call. V was trimmed by 3 bases and J by 2 bases, leaving 5 bases between them. The CDR3 sequence is 13 residues long. Germline V gene lookup returns CDR1 SNHLY and CDR2 FYNNEI.

A remark on this clone: The junction and the germline gene differ at one end; a read error may be behind it. The chain links TRBV9 to TRBJ2-1, with a tentative D call TRBD2 (5 bases). The CDR3 totals 13 residues. Germline V gives CDR1 SGDLS, CDR2 YYNGEE. CDR3 coding DNA: TGTGCCAGCAGTCGAACGTTTGAGGGAATAGAGATCTTC. Its translation is CASSRTFEGIEIF.

The chain employs TRBV27 and TRBJ2-7; 10 bases map to TRBD1. V shed 10 bases and J 2 bases; nucleotides not matched to a gene: 5. The germline V gene encodes CDR1 MNHEY and CDR2 SMNVEV (reference sequence). The CDR3 spans 13 residues. The CDR3 sequence is CATWDRGTYEQYF. DNA for the CDR3: TGTGCCACTTGGGACAGGGGAACCTACGAGCAGTACTTC.

This chain connects TRBV9 to TRBJ1-6; tentative D call: TRBD1 (6 bases). Trimming removed 3 bases at V and 9 bases at J, with 13 bases between. The CDR3 spans 14 residues. Germline loops: CDR1 SGDLS, CDR2 YYNGEE. As DNA, the CDR3 is TGTGCCAGCAGCGACAGGGTGAATGGTTCACCCCTCCACTTT. It yields the protein CASSDRVNGSPLHF.

V usage is TRBV3-1 (or the pseudogene TRBV3-2) and J usage is TRBJ1-2; possible D gene TRBD1, 5 bases. There are 16 residues in the CDR3. The ends were cut back, 4 bases at V and 0 bases at J, with 15 bases in the middle. CDR1 and CDR2 from the germline V gene are LGHDT and YNNKEL (reference sequence). The CDR3 protein is CASSPLPPGANYGYTF. Here the CDR3 DNA reads TGTGCCAGCAGCCCGCTTCCCCCGGGGGCTAACTATGGCTACACCTTC.

V is TRBV3-1 (or the pseudogene TRBV3-2) and J is TRBJ1-2; D unresolved. V shed 3 bases and J shed 8 bases, with 13 bases lying between them. The CDR3 is 13 residues long. From germline, CDR1 is LGHDT and CDR2 YNNKEL (reference sequence). The CDR3 sequence: CASSQFGAGGYTF. CDR3 sequence (DNA): TGTGCCAGCAGCCAGTTCGGTGCGGGAGGCTACACCTTC.